This T cell receptor (beta chain) was retrieved from a study of blood T cell repertoires in COVID-19. Only in-frame clones appear in the TCRdb table, and some are missing; sequencing was by immunoSEQ multiplex PCR. The table includes just over 150,000 clones, roughly 90% detected once. Trimming left V 8 bases short and J 2 bases short, with 14 bases between. The CDR3 extends over 14 amino acids. The germline V gene encodes CDR1 MNHEY and CDR2 SVGAGI. Sample: PBMCs or T cells enriched from blood (not recorded which). The V gene is TRBV6-5, the J gene TRBJ2-3; D is perhaps TRBD2 (7 bases). This sequence was found in a woman in her forties or fifties who had recovered from COVID-19. DNA for the CDR3: TGTGCCAGCTGGGCGGGGGCCCCCACAGATACGCAGTATTTT. Translation: CASWAGAPTDTQYF.